The source of this TCR beta chain is a study of breast tumors, draining lymph nodes, adjacent tissues. TCRdb recomputed calls from the multiplex PCR reads with MiXCR, one row per CDR3 protein. The data contain more than 50,000 distinct CDR3 sequences, over 40% of them singletons. With 0 bases removed from V and 4 bases from J, the gap between germline ends came to 16 bases. This CDR3 has 16 residues. Germline loops: CDR1 SGHNT, CDR2 YYREEE (reference sequence). This clonotype occurred many times. The sequence came from a female donor with breast cancer. Some clones in this sample may be carry-over from other donors' samples. The chain combines TRBV5-4 with TRBJ1-2, with a tentative D call TRBD1 (6 bases). Source material: breast tumor tissue. CDR3 amino acids: CASSLGAPGAGYGYTF. As DNA, the CDR3 is TGTGCCAGCAGCTTGGGCGCCCCGGGGGCCGGCTATGGCTACACCTTC.